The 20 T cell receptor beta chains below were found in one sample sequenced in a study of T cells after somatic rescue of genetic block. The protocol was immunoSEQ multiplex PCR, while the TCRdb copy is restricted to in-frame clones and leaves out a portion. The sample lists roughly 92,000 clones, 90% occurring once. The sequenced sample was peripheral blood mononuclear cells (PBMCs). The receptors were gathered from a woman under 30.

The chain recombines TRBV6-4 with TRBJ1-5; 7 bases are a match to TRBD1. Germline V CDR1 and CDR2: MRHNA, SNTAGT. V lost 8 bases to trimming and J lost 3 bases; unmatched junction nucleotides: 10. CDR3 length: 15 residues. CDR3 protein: CASEGQQKYNQPQHF. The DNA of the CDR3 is TGTGCCAGCGAGGGACAGCAAAAATACAATCAGCCCCAGCATTTT.

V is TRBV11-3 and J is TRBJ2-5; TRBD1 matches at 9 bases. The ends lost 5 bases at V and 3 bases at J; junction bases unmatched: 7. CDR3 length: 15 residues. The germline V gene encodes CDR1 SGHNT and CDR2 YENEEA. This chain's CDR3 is CASSPGQGWEETQYF. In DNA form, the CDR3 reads TGTGCCAGCAGCCCGGGACAGGGCTGGGAAGAGACCCAGTACTTC. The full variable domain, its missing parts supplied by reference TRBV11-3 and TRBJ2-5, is EAGVVQSPRYKIIEKKQPVAFWCNPISGHNTLYWYLQNLGQGPELLIRYENEEAVDDSQLPKDRFSAERLKGVDSTLKIQPAELGDSAVYLCASSPGQGWEETQYFGPGTRLLVL.

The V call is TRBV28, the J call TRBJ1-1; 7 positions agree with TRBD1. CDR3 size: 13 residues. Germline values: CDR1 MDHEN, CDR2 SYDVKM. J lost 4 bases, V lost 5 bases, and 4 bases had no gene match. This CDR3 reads CASSQTGSTEAFF. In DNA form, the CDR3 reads TGTGCCAGCAGTCAGACAGGGAGCACTGAAGCTTTCTTT.

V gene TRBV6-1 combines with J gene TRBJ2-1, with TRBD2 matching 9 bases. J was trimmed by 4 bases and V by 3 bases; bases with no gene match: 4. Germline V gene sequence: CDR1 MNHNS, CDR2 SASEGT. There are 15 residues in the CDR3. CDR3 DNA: TGTGCCAGCAGTGAGGGGACTAGCTGGTACAATGAGCAGTTCTTC. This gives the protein CASSEGTSWYNEQFF.

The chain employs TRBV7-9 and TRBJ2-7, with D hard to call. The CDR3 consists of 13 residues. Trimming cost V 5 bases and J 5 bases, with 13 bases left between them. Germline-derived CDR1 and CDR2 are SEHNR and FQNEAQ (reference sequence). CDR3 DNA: TGTGCCAGCAGCCCTCGTATAGGTAACGAGCAGTACTTC. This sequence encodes CASSPRIGNEQYF. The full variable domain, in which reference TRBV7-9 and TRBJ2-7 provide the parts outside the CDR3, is DTGVSQNPRHKITKRGQNVTFRCDPISEHNRLYWYRQTLGQGPEFLTYFQNEAQLEKSRLLSDRFSAERPKGSFSTLEIQRTEQGDSAMYLCASSPRIGNEQYFGPGTRLTVT.

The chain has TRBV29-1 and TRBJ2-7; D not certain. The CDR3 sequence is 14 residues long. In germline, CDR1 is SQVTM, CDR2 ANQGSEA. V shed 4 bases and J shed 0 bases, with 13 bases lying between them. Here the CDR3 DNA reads TGCAGCGTTGGGGTGTCCAGGAGCTCCTACGAGCAGTACTTC. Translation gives CSVGVSRSSYEQYF.

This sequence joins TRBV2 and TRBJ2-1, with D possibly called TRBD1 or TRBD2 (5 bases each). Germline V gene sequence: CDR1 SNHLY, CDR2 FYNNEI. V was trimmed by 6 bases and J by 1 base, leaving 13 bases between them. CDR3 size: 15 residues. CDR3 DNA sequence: TGTGCCAGCAGCGGCTTGGGACCGTCCTACAATGAGCAGTTCTTC. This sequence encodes CASSGLGPSYNEQFF.

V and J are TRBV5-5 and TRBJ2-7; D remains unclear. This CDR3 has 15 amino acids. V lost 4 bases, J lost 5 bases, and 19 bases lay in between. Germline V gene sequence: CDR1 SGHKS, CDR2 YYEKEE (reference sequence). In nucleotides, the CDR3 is TGTGCCAGCAGCCCCTTCCAGGCTTCCGTTCACGAGCAGTACTTC. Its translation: CASSPFQASVHEQYF.

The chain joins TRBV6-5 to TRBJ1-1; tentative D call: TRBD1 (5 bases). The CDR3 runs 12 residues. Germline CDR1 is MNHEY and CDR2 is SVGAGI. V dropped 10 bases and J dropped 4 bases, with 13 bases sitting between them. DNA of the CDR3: TGTGCCACCCACGGGGGTAGCACTGAAGCTTTCTTT. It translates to CATHGGSTEAFF.

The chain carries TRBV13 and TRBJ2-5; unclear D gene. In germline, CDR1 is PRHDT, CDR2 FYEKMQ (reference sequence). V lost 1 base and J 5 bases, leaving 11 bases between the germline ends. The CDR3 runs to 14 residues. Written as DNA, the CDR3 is TGTGCCAGCAGCTTAGCCCCTGAAGGGGAGACCCAGTACTTC. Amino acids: CASSLAPEGETQYF.

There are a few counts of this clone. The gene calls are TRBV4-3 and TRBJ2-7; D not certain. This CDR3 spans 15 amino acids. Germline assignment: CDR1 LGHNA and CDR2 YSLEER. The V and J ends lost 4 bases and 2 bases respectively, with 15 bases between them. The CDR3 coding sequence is TGCGCCAGCAGCCCAACCCTGGGTGGCCCCTACGAGCAGTACTTC. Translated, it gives CASSPTLGGPYEQYF.

CDR3: CASSIVTGLKGTQYF. In nucleotides, the CDR3 is TGTGCCAGTAGTATTGTGACAGGCCTCAAGGGGACCCAGTACTTC. V usage is TRBV19 and J usage is TRBJ2-5, with D possibly being TRBD1 (6 bases). This CDR3 region has 15 residues. Germline loops: CDR1 LNHDA, CDR2 SQIVND (reference sequence). Deletions cut 3 bases from V and 7 bases from J, with 18 bases between.

This chain's CDR3 is CASSQIDTQYF. DNA of the CDR3: TGTGCCAGCTCCCAAATTGATACGCAGTATTTT. This chain connects TRBV7-9 to TRBJ2-3; no definite D call. Between the trimmed V and J ends, which lost 8 bases and 6 bases, there was a span of 9 bases. The germline V gene encodes CDR1 SEHNR and CDR2 FQNEAQ (reference sequence). CDR3 length: 11 residues.

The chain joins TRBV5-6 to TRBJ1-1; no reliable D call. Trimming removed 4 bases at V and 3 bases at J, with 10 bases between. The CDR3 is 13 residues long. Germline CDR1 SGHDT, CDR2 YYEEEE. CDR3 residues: CASSPGGDTEAFF. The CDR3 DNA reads TGTGCCAGCAGCCCGGGCGGGGACACTGAAGCTTTCTTT.

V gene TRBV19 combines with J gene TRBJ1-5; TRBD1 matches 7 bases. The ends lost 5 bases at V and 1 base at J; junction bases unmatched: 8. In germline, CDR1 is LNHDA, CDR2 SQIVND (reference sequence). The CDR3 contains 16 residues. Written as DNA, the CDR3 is TGTGCCAGTAGTCACCGACAGGGCGAGAGCAATCAGCCCCAGCATTTT. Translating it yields CASSHRQGESNQPQHF.

CDR3 in DNA: TGTGCCAGCAGCTGGGACGGAGGTCGGTATGGCTACACCTTC. It codes for CASSWDGGRYGYTF. The chain joins TRBV5-5 to TRBJ1-2; D possibly corresponds to TRBD1 (5 bases). The CDR3 loop spans 14 amino acids. From germline, CDR1 is SGHKS and CDR2 YYEKEE (reference sequence). Trimming took off 3 bases at V and 5 bases at J, with 14 bases between the two ends.

The CDR3 reads CASSLERGYEQYF. As DNA, the CDR3 is TGTGCCAGCAGCTTAGAGAGGGGCTACGAGCAGTACTTC. The rearrangement uses TRBV13 and TRBJ2-7, with D perhaps TRBD1 or TRBD2 (5 bases each). The V end lost 1 base, the J end lost 3 bases, and 7 bases lay between the germline ends. Germline V gene sequence: CDR1 PRHDT, CDR2 FYEKMQ (reference sequence). The CDR3 sequence is 13 residues long.

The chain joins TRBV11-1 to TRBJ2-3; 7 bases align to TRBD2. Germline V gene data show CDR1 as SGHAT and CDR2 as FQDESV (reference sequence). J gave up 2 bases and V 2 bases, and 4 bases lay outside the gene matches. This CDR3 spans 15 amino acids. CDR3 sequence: CASSLLRGFTDTQYF. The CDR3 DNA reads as TGTGCCAGCAGCTTATTGCGGGGGTTCACAGATACGCAGTATTTT.

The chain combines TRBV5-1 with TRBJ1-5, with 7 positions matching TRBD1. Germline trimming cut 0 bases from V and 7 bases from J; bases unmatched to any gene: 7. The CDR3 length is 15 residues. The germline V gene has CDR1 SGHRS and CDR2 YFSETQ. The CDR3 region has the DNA TGCGCCAGCAGCTTGGGGACAGGTTACGACCAGCCCCAGCATTTT. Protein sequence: CASSLGTGYDQPQHF.

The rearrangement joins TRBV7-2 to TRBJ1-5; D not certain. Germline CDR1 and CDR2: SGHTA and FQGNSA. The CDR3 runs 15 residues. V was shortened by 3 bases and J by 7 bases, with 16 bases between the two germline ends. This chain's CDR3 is CASSFLGSMEQPQHF. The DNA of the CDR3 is TGTGCCAGCAGCTTTTTAGGGTCTATGGAACAGCCCCAGCATTTT.